Reported below is one T cell receptor beta chain. Antigen: not known. The ends were cut back, 7 bases at V and 5 bases at J, with 15 bases in the middle. The germline V gene encodes CDR1 MNHEY and CDR2 SVGAGI. The CDR3 covers 14 residues. This record belongs to a study of OX40 agonist ivuxolimab in advanced cancers. Study-level information: Hepatocellular carcinoma, melanoma, renal cell or head and neck cancer was diagnosed in the dose-escalation patients. Partial responses were observed in three patients, of whom one had hepatocellular carcinoma and two had cutaneous melanoma.

Clones were sequenced by immunoSEQ multiplex PCR, and TCRdb holds only the in-frame ones, with some missing. This repertoire shows 58,000 or so clones, 80% to 90% found once; its top ten account for about 11%. Study-wide results and caveats: Expansion of clones was among the lowest in partial responders at 0.1-3.0 mg/kg.

This TCR derives from an adult with an advanced solid tumor such as melanoma, head and neck, liver or kidney cancer. This chain connects TRBV6-5 to TRBJ2-1, with D possibly TRBD2 on 5 matching bases. The sample consisted of CD4+ or CD8+ T cells sorted from blood, taken in a trial of the OX40 agonist ivuxolimab. In nucleotides, the CDR3 is TGTGCCAGCAAAGGCGGGCTCCTCGACAATGAGCAGTTCTTC. As protein: CASKGGLLDNEQFF.